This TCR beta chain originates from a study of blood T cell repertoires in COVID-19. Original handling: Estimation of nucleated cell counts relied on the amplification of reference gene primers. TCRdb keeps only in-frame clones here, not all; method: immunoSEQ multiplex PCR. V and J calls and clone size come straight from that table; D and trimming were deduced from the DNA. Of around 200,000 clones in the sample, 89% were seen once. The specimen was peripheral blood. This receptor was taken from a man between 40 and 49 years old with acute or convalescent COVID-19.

Here the CDR3 DNA reads TGTGCCAGCTCCAGGACAGGGGGAAACGAAAAACTGTTTTTT. Residues: CASSRTGGNEKLFF. The chain has TRBV6-5 and TRBJ1-4, with TRBD1 matching 10 bases. Germline V gene lookup returns CDR1 MNHEY and CDR2 SVGAGI. The CDR3 runs 14 residues. V dropped 8 bases and J dropped 8; count of bases not matched to a gene: 8.